This TCR beta chain came from a study of blood T cells in healthy people across ages. Overall study findings and caveats: Naive CD4+ cells and diversity were both higher in long-lived donors than in aged donors.

All donors came from Russia, were Caucasian and healthy, and spanned ages roughly 6 to 95. V lost 3 bases and J 4 bases, leaving 10 bases between the germline ends. Germline V gene data show CDR1 as MNHEY and CDR2 as SVGEGT. The CDR3 sequence is 15 residues long. This clonotype occurred a few times. What it binds is unknown. A second PCR of about 7 to 11 cycles used a sample-barcoded 5' primer and a J-beta primer mix. A single record per CDR3 protein comes from TCRdb applying MiXCR to the 5' RACE reads. The sample holds about 650,000 distinct CDR3 sequences, 32% seen once. The genes are TRBV6-2 or TRBV6-3 and TRBJ1-6; D uncertain. Sequencing was done on a sample of blood. This clonotype originated in a woman aged 80 or older in good health. The CDR3 coding sequence is TGTGCCAGCAGTTATCTTCGAGATTATAATTCACCCCTCCACTTT. Residues: CASSYLRDYNSPLHF.